This record looks at one TCR beta chain sequence and its context. Antigen: not known. One junction end disagrees with the germline gene, perhaps due to a read error. This specimen belongs to a study of T-cell memory formation after mild COVID-19. At the level of the study: Largely, the TCR clusters proved donor specific.

Germline V gene data show CDR1 as SGHKS and CDR2 as YYEKEE (reference sequence). CDR3 size: 12 residues. Findings of the study overall: The main location of contracting CD4+ clones was CM and EM, and that of contracting CD8+ clones was EMRA. Among clones contracting day 15 to 85, CD4/CD8 was balanced, whereas later expanders leaned CD4+. The pre-infection memory compartment contained some responding clones, suggesting cross-reactive memory joined.

Each CDR3 protein gets one entry after TCRdb re-called the 5' RACE reads with MiXCR. The table has over 95,000 distinct CDR3 sequences, about 20% seen once; the top ten hold around 40%. The sequence was obtained from a man between 18 and 29 years old who had mild COVID-19 (a few samples of this study predate the infection). Cell type and time point are not known. V usage is TRBV5-5 and J usage is TRBJ2-5; 7 nucleotides align to TRBD2. Sequences were obtained from PBMCs or a T cell subset sorted from them (not recorded which). The CDR3 DNA sequence: TGTGCCAGCAGCAGTTGGACCTCCCGGGGGGACTTC. Translating gives CASSSWTSRGDF.